These 3 T cell receptor beta chains originate from one sample sequenced in a study of blood T cells in healthy people across ages. PCR was performed a second time for roughly 7 to 11 cycles using a sample-barcoded 5' primer and a J-beta primer mix. MiXCR, run by TCRdb on the 5' RACE reads, gives a single entry per CDR3 protein. The repertoire holds some 1.5 million distinct CDR3 sequences, approximately 42% seen once, with more than 4% in the top ten. Material: blood. Every receptor here comes from a woman aged 18 to 35 in good health.

The V gene is TRBV7-9, the J gene TRBJ2-3; 11 positions match TRBD2. Germline V gene lookup returns CDR1 SEHNR and CDR2 FQNEAQ (reference sequence). J gave up 5 bases and V 6 bases, and 10 bases lay outside the gene matches. The CDR3 contains 16 residues. CDR3 DNA sequence: TGTGCCAGCAGACAAACTAGCGGGAGTGTTGTAGATACGCAGTATTTT. Protein sequence: CASRQTSGSVVDTQYF. The variable domain in full, with the rest retrieved from reference TRBV7-9 and TRBJ2-3, is DTGVSQNPRHKITKRGQNVTFRCDPISEHNRLYWYRQTLGQGPEFLTYFQNEAQLEKSRLLSDRFSAERPKGSFSTLEIQRTEQGDSAMYLCASRQTSGSVVDTQYFGPGTRLTVL.

V gene TRBV20-1 combines with J gene TRBJ2-1; 10 bases line up with TRBD2. The CDR3 extends over 11 amino acids. V lost 5 bases, J lost 11 bases, and 3 bases stayed unmatched. Germline V CDR1 and CDR2: DFQATT, SNEGSKA (reference sequence). CDR3 amino acids: CSALAGGKQFF. The CDR3 nucleotides are TGCAGTGCTTTAGCGGGAGGCAAGCAGTTCTTC.

The chain recombines TRBV12-3 or TRBV12-4 with TRBJ2-7, with 9 nucleotides matching TRBD1. The CDR3 has 14 amino acids. The V segment lost 7 bases and the J segment 1 base; nucleotides outside the gene matches: 5. The CDR3 DNA follows: TGTGCCAGCAAAAGGACAGGGGAGTCCTACGAGCAGTACTTC. Protein product: CASKRTGESYEQYF.